A selection of T cell receptor beta chains follows, all from one sample in a study of shared clonotypes between healthy human individuals. Using immunoSEQ multiplex PCR, the repertoire was profiled, and TCRdb retains in-frame clones only, with some absent. The table shows approximately 1.5 million clones, with approximately 98.5% occurring only once. Sequencing was done on a sample of naive CD4+ T cells sorted from blood. These receptors all stem from a man aged 25 to 40 in good health. Each CDR3 is given with its conserved first and last residue. Each record gives: clone size, V gene, D gene, J gene, CDR3 protein, CDR3 DNA. D genes are given only for firm matches. Part of the rows lack a size; the others show once, few, many or a class for expanded clones.

-	TRBV2	-	TRBJ2-5	CASSRQGSEETQYF	TGTGCCAGCAGTAGGCAGGGGAGCGAGGAGACCCAGTACTTC
-	TRBV7-8	-	TRBJ2-7	CASSPFRAASYEQYF	TGTGCCAGCAGCCCCTTCCGGGCCGCGTCCTACGAGCAGTACTTC
-	TRBV5-1	TRBD1	TRBJ2-5	CASRKTGGGETQYF	TGCGCCAGCAGGAAGACAGGGGGCGGGGAGACCCAGTACTTC
-	TRBV20-1	-	TRBJ2-7	CSASGSKEQYF	TGCAGTGCTAGCGGTTCCAAGGAGCAGTACTTC
-	TRBV7-3	-	TRBJ2-1	CASRRDPDSYNEQFF	TGTGCCAGCAGGAGAGACCCGGACTCCTACAATGAGCAGTTCTTC
-	TRBV5-1	TRBD1	TRBJ2-3	CASSLRTDRLGPDTQYF	TGCGCCAGCAGCCTACGGACGGACAGGTTGGGCCCGGATACGCAGTATTTT
-	TRBV27	TRBD2	TRBJ2-2	CASSGRASTGELFF	TGTGCCAGCAGCGGGAGGGCGTCCACCGGGGAGCTGTTTTTT
once	TRBV11-1	-	TRBJ2-1	CASSLDVSSYNEQFF	TGTGCCAGCAGCTTAGACGTCAGCTCCTACAATGAGCAGTTCTTC
-	TRBV11-2	-	TRBJ2-3	CASSLLGVGGTDTQYF	TGTGCCAGCAGCTTATTGGGAGTCGGGGGCACAGATACGCAGTATTTT
-	TRBV29-1	TRBD1	TRBJ2-1	CSVVEFRQGEQFF	TGCAGCGTTGTTGAATTTCGACAGGGGGAGCAGTTCTTC
-	TRBV30	TRBD2	TRBJ2-7	CAWSLSGTAYEQYF	TGTGCCTGGAGTTTAAGCGGGACCGCTTACGAGCAGTACTTC
-	TRBV29-1	-	TRBJ2-7	CSGKQGYEQYF	TGCAGCGGGAAACAGGGTTACGAGCAGTACTTC
-	TRBV20-1	-	TRBJ2-5	CSVDQTQYF	TGCAGTGTAGACCAGACCCAGTACTTC
-	TRBV5-1	-	TRBJ2-2	CASSSGLAPLTGELFF	TGCGCCAGCAGCTCGGGATTGGCCCCACTCACCGGGGAGCTGTTTTTT
-	TRBV5-1	TRBD2	TRBJ2-1	CASSSPWSSGRYYNEQFF	TGCGCCAGCAGCTCGCCCTGGTCTAGCGGGAGATACTACAATGAGCAGTTCTTC
-	TRBV6-6	-	TRBJ2-1	CASSPPSRSSYNEQFF	TGTGCCAGCAGTCCCCCTTCGAGGAGCTCCTACAATGAGCAGTTCTTC
-	TRBV19	-	TRBJ2-3	CASSIPTSTDTQYF	TGTGCCAGTAGTATCCCGACTAGCACAGATACGCAGTATTTT
-	TRBV6-1	TRBD2	TRBJ2-5	CASSEARAGVETQYF	TGTGCCAGCAGTGAAGCGAGGGCGGGAGTAGAGACCCAGTACTTC
-	TRBV5-1	-	TRBJ1-1	CASSLAPNTEAFF	TGCGCCAGCAGCTTGGCCCCCAACACTGAAGCTTTCTTT
-	TRBV6-6	-	TRBJ1-2	CASSKDPYYGYTF	TGTGCCAGCAGCAAGGACCCATACTATGGCTACACCTTC